The T cell receptor (beta chain) under discussion was sequenced for a study of OX40 agonist ivuxolimab in advanced cancers. Study as a whole: Three patients had partial responses: one hepatocellular carcinoma, two cutaneous melanoma.

This CDR3 has 13 amino acids. Germline CDR1 reads GTSNPN; CDR2 reads SVGIG (reference sequence). Trimming removed 7 bases at V and 6 bases at J, with 18 bases between. About this clone itself: Its target is not known.

General study points: It was also the case that some nonresponders had low normalized T-cell clonal expansion. Average numbers of expanded clones were greater in CD8+ T cells than in CD4+.

The repertoire was sequenced with immunoSEQ multiplex PCR; TCRdb's copy has only in-frame clones and lacks some. The sample consists of about 67,000 clones, approximately 81% of them appearing once. The receptor was isolated from an adult with an advanced solid tumor such as melanoma, head and neck, liver or kidney cancer. The chain links TRBV30 to TRBJ1-1; possibly TRBD1 for D (5 bases). Sequencing was performed on CD4+ or CD8+ T cells sorted from blood, taken in a trial of the OX40 agonist ivuxolimab. CDR3 sequence: CASIDSLAAEAFF. The CDR3 nucleotides read TGTGCCTCAATTGACAGTCTTGCCGCTGAAGCTTTCTTT.